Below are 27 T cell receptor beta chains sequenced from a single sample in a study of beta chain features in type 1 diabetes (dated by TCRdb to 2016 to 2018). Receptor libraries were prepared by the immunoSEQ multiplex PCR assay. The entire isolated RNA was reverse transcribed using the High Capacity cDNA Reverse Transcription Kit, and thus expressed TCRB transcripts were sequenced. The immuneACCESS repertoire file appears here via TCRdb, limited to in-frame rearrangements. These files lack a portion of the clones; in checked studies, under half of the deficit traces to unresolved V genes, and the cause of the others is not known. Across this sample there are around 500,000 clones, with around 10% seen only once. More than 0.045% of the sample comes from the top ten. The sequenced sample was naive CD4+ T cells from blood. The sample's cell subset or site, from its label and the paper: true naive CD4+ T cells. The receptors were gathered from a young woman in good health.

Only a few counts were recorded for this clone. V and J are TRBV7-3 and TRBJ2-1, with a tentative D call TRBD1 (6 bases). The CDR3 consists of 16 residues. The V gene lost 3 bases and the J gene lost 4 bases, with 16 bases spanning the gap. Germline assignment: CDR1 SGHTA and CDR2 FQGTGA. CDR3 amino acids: CASSFFVIGQYNEQFF. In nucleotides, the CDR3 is TGTGCCAGCAGCTTCTTTGTCATTGGACAGTACAATGAGCAGTTCTTC.

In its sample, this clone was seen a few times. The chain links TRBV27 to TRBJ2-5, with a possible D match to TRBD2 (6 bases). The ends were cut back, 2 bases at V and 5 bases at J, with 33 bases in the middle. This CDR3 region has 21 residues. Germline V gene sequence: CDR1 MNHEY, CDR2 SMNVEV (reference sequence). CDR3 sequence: CASSLAAGLKKILGRVETQYF. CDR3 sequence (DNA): TGTGCCAGCAGTTTAGCGGCGGGGCTCAAGAAGATTTTAGGACGGGTGGAGACCCAGTACTTC.

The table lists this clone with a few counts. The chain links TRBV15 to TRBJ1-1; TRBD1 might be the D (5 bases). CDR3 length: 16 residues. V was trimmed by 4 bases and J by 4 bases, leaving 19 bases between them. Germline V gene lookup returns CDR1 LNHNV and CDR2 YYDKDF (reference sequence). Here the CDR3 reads CATSKGVGVASTEAFF. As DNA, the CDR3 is TGTGCCACCAGCAAGGGCGTAGGGGTGGCGAGCACTGAAGCTTTCTTT.

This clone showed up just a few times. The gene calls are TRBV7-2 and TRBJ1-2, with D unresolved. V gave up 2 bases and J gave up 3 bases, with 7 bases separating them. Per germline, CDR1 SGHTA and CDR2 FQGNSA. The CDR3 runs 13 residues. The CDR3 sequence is CASSLKGDYGYTF. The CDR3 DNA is TGTGCCAGCAGCTTAAAAGGTGACTATGGCTACACCTTC.

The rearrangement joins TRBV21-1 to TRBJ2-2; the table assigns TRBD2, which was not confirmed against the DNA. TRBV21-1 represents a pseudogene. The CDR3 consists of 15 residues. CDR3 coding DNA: TGTGCCAGCAGCCCCCACGTCGGTTGGACCGGGGAGCTGTTTTTT. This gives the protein CASSPHVGWTGELFF.

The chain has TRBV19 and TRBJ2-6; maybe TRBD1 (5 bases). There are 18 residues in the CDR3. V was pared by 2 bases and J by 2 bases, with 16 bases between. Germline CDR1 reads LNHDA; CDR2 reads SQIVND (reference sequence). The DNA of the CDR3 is TGTGCCAGTAGTATATGGGGAATGACAGCACCTGGGGCCAACGTCCTGACTTTC. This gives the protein CASSIWGMTAPGANVLTF.

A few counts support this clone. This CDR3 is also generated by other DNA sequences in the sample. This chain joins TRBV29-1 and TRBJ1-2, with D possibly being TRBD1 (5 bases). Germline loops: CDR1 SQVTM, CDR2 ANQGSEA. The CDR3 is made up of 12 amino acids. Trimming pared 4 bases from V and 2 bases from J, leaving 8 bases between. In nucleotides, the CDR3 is TGCAGCGTTGCAGGGTTGAACTATGGCTACACCTTC. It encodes CSVAGLNYGYTF.

CDR3: CASSSDRDGYGYTF. DNA of the CDR3: TGCGCCAGCAGCAGTGACAGGGATGGCTATGGCTACACCTTC. V usage is TRBV5-1 and J usage is TRBJ1-2; 7 positions match TRBD1. The CDR3 covers 14 residues. Germline V CDR1 and CDR2: SGHRS, YFSETQ. V lost 4 bases to trimming and J lost 4 bases; unmatched junction nucleotides: 7.

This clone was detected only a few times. The CDR3 reads CASSSRESKETQYF. CDR3 sequence (DNA): TGTGCCAGTAGTAGCCGGGAGTCCAAGGAGACCCAGTACTTC. The genes are TRBV19 and TRBJ2-5; tentatively, D is TRBD2 (6 bases). The CDR3 runs to 14 residues. From germline, CDR1 is LNHDA and CDR2 SQIVND (reference sequence). With 4 bases removed from V and 5 bases from J, the gap between germline ends came to 14 bases. The entire variable domain, with the rest obtained from reference TRBV19 and TRBJ2-5, is as follows: DGGITQSPKYLFRKEGQNVTLSCEQNLNHDAMYWYRQDPGQGLRLIYYSQIVNDFQKGDIAEGYSVSREKKESFPLTVTSAQKNPTAFYLCASSSRESKETQYFGPGTRLLVL.

For the CDR3, the DNA is TGTGCCAGCAGCGCCCCGAAGGTACAGTATAGCAATCAGCCCCAGCATTTT. This codes for CASSAPKVQYSNQPQHF. This sequence joins TRBV9 and TRBJ1-5; D unresolved. The CDR3 is made up of 17 amino acids. V was cut by 3 bases and J by 0 bases, with 16 bases left in between. Germline V gives CDR1 SGDLS, CDR2 YYNGEE.

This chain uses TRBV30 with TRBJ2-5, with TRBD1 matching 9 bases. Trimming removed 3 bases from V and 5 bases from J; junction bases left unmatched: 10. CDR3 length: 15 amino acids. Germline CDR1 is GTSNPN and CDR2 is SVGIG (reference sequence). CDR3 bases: TGTGCCTGGAGCCCCGGACAGGGGTGGTCGGAGACCCAGTACTTC. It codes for CAWSPGQGWSETQYF.

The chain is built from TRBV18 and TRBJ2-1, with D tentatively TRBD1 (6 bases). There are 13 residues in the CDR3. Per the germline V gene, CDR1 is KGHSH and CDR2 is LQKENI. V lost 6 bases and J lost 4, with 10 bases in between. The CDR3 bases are TGTGCCAGCTCCGACCAGGGGTACAATGAGCAGTTCTTC. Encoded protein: CASSDQGYNEQFF.

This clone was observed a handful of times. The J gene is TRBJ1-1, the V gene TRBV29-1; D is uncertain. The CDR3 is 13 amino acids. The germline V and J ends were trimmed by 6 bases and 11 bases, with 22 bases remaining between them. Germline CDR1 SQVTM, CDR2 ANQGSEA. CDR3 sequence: CSVAPDGGRWAFF. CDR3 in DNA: TGCAGCGTGGCCCCGGACGGCGGAAGGTGGGCTTTCTTT.

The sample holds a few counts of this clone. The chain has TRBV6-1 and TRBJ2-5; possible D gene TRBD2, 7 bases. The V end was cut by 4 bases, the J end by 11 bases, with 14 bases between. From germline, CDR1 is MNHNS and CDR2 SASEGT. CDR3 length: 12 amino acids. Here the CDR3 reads CASSAPGGVQYF. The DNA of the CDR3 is TGTGCCAGCAGTGCACCGGGGGGCGTGCAGTACTTC.

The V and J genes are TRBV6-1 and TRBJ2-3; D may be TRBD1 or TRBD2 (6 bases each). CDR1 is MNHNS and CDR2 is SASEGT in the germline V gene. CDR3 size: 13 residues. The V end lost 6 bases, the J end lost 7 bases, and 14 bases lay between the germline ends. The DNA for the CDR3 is TGTGCCAGCAGACTCCCGGGGGCGAATACGCAGTATTTT. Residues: CASRLPGANTQYF.

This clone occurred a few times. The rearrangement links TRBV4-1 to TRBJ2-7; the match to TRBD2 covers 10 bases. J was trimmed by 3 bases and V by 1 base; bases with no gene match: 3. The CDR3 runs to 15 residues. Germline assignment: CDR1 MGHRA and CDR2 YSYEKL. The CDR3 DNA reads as TGCGCCAGCAGCCAAGCACTAGCGGGATACTACGAGCAGTACGTC. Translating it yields CASSQALAGYYEQYV.

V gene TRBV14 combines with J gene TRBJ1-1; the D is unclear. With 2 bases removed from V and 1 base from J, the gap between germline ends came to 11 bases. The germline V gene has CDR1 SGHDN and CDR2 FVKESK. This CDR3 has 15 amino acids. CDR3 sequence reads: CASSQFPRTNTEAFF. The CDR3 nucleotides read TGTGCCAGCAGCCAATTTCCAAGAACGAACACTGAAGCTTTCTTT.

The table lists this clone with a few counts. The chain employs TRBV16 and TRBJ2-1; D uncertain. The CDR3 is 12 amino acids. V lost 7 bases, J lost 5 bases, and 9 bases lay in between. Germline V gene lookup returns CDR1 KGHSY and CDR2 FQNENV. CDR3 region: CASMLGHNEQFF. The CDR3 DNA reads TGTGCCAGCATGCTGGGTCACAATGAGCAGTTCTTC.

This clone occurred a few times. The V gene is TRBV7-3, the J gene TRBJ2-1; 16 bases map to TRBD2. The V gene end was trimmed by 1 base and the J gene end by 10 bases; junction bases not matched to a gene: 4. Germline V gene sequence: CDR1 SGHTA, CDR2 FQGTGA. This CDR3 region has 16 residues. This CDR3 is CASSLIGTSGREEQFF. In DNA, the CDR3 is TGTGCCAGCAGCTTAATAGGGACTAGCGGGAGGGAAGAGCAGTTCTTC.

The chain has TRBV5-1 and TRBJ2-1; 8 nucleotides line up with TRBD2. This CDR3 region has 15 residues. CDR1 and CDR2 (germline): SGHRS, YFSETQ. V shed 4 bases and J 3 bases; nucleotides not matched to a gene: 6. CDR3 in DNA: TGCGCCAGCAGCCGTAGCGGGGTTAACTACAATGAGCAGTTCTTC. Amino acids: CASSRSGVNYNEQFF. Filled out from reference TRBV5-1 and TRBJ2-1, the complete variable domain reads KAGVTQTPRYLIKTRGQQVTLSCSPISGHRSVSWYQQTPGQGLQFLFEYFSETQRNKGNFPGRFSGRQFSNSRSEMNVSTLELGDSALYLCASSRSGVNYNEQFFGPGTRLTVL.

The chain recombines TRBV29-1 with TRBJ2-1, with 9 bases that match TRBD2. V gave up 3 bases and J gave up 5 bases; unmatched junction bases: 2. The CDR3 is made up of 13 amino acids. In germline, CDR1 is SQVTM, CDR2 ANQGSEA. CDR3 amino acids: CSVELAGNNEQFF. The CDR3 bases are TGCAGCGTTGAGCTAGCGGGAAACAATGAGCAGTTCTTC.

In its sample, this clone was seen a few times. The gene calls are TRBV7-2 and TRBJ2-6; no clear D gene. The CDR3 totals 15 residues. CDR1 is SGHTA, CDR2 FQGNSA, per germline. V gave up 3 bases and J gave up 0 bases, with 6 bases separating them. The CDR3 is CASSFRLSGANVLTF. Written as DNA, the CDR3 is TGTGCCAGCAGCTTCCGACTCTCTGGGGCCAACGTCCTGACTTTC.

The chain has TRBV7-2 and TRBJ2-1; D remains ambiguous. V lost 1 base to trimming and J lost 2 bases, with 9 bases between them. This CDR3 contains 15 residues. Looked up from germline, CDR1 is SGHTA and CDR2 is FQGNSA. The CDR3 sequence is CASSLEAPTYNEQFF. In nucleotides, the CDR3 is TGTGCCAGCAGCTTAGAAGCGCCTACCTACAATGAGCAGTTCTTC.

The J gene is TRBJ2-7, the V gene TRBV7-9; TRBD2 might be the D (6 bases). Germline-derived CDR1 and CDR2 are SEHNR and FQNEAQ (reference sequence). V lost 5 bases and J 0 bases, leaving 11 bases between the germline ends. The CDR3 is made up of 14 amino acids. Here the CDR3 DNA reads TGTGCCAGCAGCGGTACCGGGAGCTCCTACGAGCAGTACGTC. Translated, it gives CASSGTGSSYEQYV.

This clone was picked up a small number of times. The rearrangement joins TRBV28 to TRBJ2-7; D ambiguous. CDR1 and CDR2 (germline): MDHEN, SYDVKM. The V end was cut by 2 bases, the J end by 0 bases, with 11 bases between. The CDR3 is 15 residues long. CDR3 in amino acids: CASSLTGSRSYEQYV. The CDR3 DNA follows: TGTGCCAGCAGTTTAACTGGCTCCCGCTCCTACGAGCAGTACGTC.

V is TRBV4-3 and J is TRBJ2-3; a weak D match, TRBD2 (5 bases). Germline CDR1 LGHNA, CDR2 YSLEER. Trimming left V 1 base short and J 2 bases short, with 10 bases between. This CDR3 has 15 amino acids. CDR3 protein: CASSQGGSYTDTQYF. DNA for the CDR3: TGCGCCAGCAGCCAAGGCGGGTCCTACACAGATACGCAGTATTTT.

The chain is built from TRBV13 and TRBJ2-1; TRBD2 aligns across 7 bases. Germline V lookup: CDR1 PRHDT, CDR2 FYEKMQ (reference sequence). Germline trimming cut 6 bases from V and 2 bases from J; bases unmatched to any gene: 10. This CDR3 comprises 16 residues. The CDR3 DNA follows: TGTGCCAGCAGACATCTGATGCGGGGGACCTACAATGAGCAGTTCTTC. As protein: CASRHLMRGTYNEQFF.